Listed below are T cell receptor beta chains from one sample, sequenced in a study of long-term antiretroviral therapy in people with HIV. Libraries were prepared by immunoSEQ multiplex PCR; TCRdb keeps only in-frame clonotypes and omits some of them. The sample shows roughly 18,000 clones, roughly 80% of them seen only once. Here the sequenced sample was unsorted PBMCs, taken 0.9 years after starting antiretroviral therapy. These receptors all come from a man younger than 30 with HIV. Each CDR3 is given with its conserved first and last residue. Fields, in order: V gene, D gene, J gene, clone size, CDR3 DNA, CDR3 protein. A D gene is named only where the DNA matches it firmly. Not every row has a clone size; where given, it reads once, few, many or a size class.

V: TRBV5-1; D: -; J: TRBJ1-2; size: -; DNA: TGCGCCAGCAGCTACGACAGTAGCGCGGGTGGCTACACCTTC; CDR3: CASSYDSSAGGYTF
V: TRBV6-1; D: -; J: TRBJ1-1; size: -; DNA: TGTGCCAGCGGAAAGACAGACGACACTGAAGCTTTCTTT; CDR3: CASGKTDDTEAFF
V: TRBV25-1; D: -; J: TRBJ2-1; size: -; DNA: TGTGCCAGCAGTGACCTGGACAGCTACAATGAGCAGTTCTTC; CDR3: CASSDLDSYNEQFF
V: TRBV28; D: -; J: TRBJ2-5; size: -; DNA: TGTGCCAGCAGTTTCAGGAAAGAGACCCAGTACTTC; CDR3: CASSFRKETQYF
V: TRBV2; D: TRBD1; J: TRBJ2-2; size: -; DNA: TGTGCCAGCCCTACAACTTCAGGGGGCACCGGGGAGCTGTTTTTT; CDR3: CASPTTSGGTGELFF
V: TRBV6-5; D: -; J: TRBJ1-3; size: -; DNA: TGTGCCAGCAGTTACGTGTTGGGGGCTGGAAACACCATATATTTT; CDR3: CASSYVLGAGNTIYF
V: TRBV7-2; D: TRBD2; J: TRBJ2-3; size: once; DNA: TGTGCCAGCAGCCCCGATGGGCGGGGGACCCTCAGGGATACGCAGTATTTT; CDR3: CASSPDGRGTLRDTQYF
V: TRBV4-2; D: -; J: TRBJ1-4; size: -; DNA: TGTGCCAGCAGCCAAGGGGAATCTAATGAAAAACTGTTTTTT; CDR3: CASSQGESNEKLFF
V: TRBV6-6; D: -; J: TRBJ1-6; size: -; DNA: TGTGCCAGCAGTTCCCCCCAGGTTGTTAATTCACCCCTCCACTTT; CDR3: CASSSPQVVNSPLHF
V: TRBV9; D: -; J: TRBJ1-1; size: -; DNA: TGTGCCAGCAGCGTAGTTCCGGAGGGAGGCACTGAAGCTTTCTTT; CDR3: CASSVVPEGGTEAFF
V: TRBV19; D: -; J: TRBJ1-5; size: -; DNA: TGTGCCAGTAGCGGGCTTTCGCGCAATCAGCCCCAGCATTTT; CDR3: CASSGLSRNQPQHF
V: TRBV4-2; D: -; J: TRBJ1-3; size: -; DNA: TGTGCCAGCAGCCAAGATTGGTCGGGGTATGACACCATATATTTT; CDR3: CASSQDWSGYDTIYF
V: TRBV4-1; D: -; J: TRBJ1-3; size: -; DNA: TGCGCCAGCAGCCAAGAGAGTCTCGGAAACACCATATATTTT; CDR3: CASSQESLGNTIYF
V: TRBV5-6; D: TRBD1; J: TRBJ2-1; size: -; DNA: TGTGCCTCCGGGACAGGACACAATGAGCAGTTCTTC; CDR3: CASGTGHNEQFF
V: TRBV14; D: -; J: TRBJ1-1; size: -; DNA: TGTGCCAGCAGCCAAGAGGCGTTCATGAACACTGAAGCTTTCTTT; CDR3: CASSQEAFMNTEAFF
V: TRBV18; D: TRBD1; J: TRBJ1-1; size: -; DNA: TGTGCCAGCTCACCATTAGGGACAGGGGACACTGAAGCTTTCTTT; CDR3: CASSPLGTGDTEAFF
V: TRBV12-5; D: -; J: TRBJ2-3; size: -; DNA: TGTGCTAGTGGTCGCCCCGGGGAACCCGATACGCAGTATTTT; CDR3: CASGRPGEPDTQYF
V: TRBV27; D: TRBD1; J: TRBJ1-1; size: -; DNA: TGTGCCAGCACTTTGACAGGGGCAGGCACTGAAGCTTTCTTT; CDR3: CASTLTGAGTEAFF
V: TRBV5-6; D: TRBD1; J: TRBJ1-6; size: -; DNA: TGTGCCAGCAGCTTCCGGAGGGGGCGAGGTGTGTATAATTCACCCCTCCACTTT; CDR3: CASSFRRGRGVYNSPLHF
V: TRBV4-1; D: -; J: TRBJ1-1; size: -; DNA: TGCGCCACCAGCCAAGCGTTTCGCACTGAAGCTTTCTTT; CDR3: CATSQAFRTEAFF
V: TRBV7-6; D: TRBD1; J: TRBJ2-5; size: once; DNA: TGTGCCAGCAGCTCGGGACAGGGTAAAGAGACCCAGTACTTC; CDR3: CASSSGQGKETQYF
V: TRBV4-1; D: -; J: TRBJ1-6; size: -; DNA: TGCGCCAGCAGCCAAGGGATCCTCGGGGGGAATTCACCCCTCCACTTT; CDR3: CASSQGILGGNSPLHF
V: TRBV5-6; D: TRBD1; J: TRBJ1-2; size: -; DNA: TGTGCCAGCAGCTTGCTGGGACAGTCTAACTATGGCTACACCTTC; CDR3: CASSLLGQSNYGYTF
V: TRBV13; D: TRBD1; J: TRBJ1-4; size: -; DNA: TGTGCCAGCAGCTCATTTGAGGGACAGACAAGAGAAAAACTGTTTTTT; CDR3: CASSSFEGQTREKLFF
V: TRBV11-3; D: -; J: TRBJ2-2; size: -; DNA: TGTGCCAGCAGCCCCTGGGGAGGAGGATTGAACACCGGGGAGCTGTTTTTT; CDR3: CASSPWGGGLNTGELFF
V: TRBV28; D: TRBD1; J: TRBJ2-1; size: -; DNA: TGTGCCAGCAGTTTAGGACAGGGGGTGGATGAGCAGTTCTTC; CDR3: CASSLGQGVDEQFF
V: TRBV10-3; D: TRBD2; J: TRBJ2-1; size: -; DNA: TGTGCCACCCACTGGCGGGGGGATTCGAACAATGAGCAGTTCTTC; CDR3: CATHWRGDSNNEQFF
V: TRBV7-3; D: -; J: TRBJ1-1; size: once; DNA: TGTGCCAGCAGCTCTCAGGACCGTCCTGAAGCTTTCTTT; CDR3: CASSSQDRPEAFF
V: TRBV5-5; D: -; J: TRBJ1-1; size: -; DNA: TGTGCCAGCAGTGGAGACAGCTCATGGAATCCTGAAGCTTTCTTT; CDR3: CASSGDSSWNPEAFF
V: TRBV2; D: TRBD1; J: TRBJ1-3; size: -; DNA: TGTGCCAGCAGCCACAGGGACAGGGAGATTTCCTCTGGAAACACCATATATTTT; CDR3: CASSHRDREISSGNTIYF
V: TRBV27; D: -; J: TRBJ1-3; size: -; DNA: TGTGCCAGCGTCAACAGGGCTGGAAACACCATATATTTT; CDR3: CASVNRAGNTIYF
V: TRBV7-6; D: -; J: TRBJ1-1; size: -; DNA: TGTGCCAGCAGCCTAAATACGTACACTGAAGCTTTCTTT; CDR3: CASSLNTYTEAFF
V: TRBV2; D: -; J: TRBJ2-3; size: -; DNA: TGTGCCAGCAGCGGGGCCAGCACAGATACGCAGTATTTT; CDR3: CASSGASTDTQYF
V: TRBV10-3; D: TRBD2; J: TRBJ2-7; size: -; DNA: TGTGCCATCAGTGACGCTACTAGCGGGAACGAGCAGTACTTC; CDR3: CAISDATSGNEQYF
V: TRBV27; D: -; J: TRBJ2-2; size: once; DNA: TGTGCCAGCAGTTTGGCGACATCGGTAGAGGAGCTGTTTTTT; CDR3: CASSLATSVEELFF
V: TRBV6-6; D: -; J: TRBJ2-3; size: -; DNA: TGTGCCAGCACCTTAGGGACGTACACAGATACGCAGTATTTT; CDR3: CASTLGTYTDTQYF
V: TRBV4-1; D: -; J: TRBJ1-4; size: few; DNA: TGCGCCAGCAGCGTAGTGGGGAACCTTGAAAAACTGTTTTTT; CDR3: CASSVVGNLEKLFF
V: TRBV18; D: -; J: TRBJ2-5; size: once; DNA: TGTGCCAGCTCGACAGGACTGGAAGAGACCCAGTACTTC; CDR3: CASSTGLEETQYF
V: TRBV5-4; D: -; J: TRBJ2-1; size: -; DNA: TGTGCCAGCAGCTTGGTGGCGGGGCCGTACAATGAGCAGTTCTTC; CDR3: CASSLVAGPYNEQFF
V: TRBV19; D: -; J: TRBJ1-6; size: -; DNA: TGTGCCAGTAGTATAATCAGTCCAGCCTATAATTCACCCCTCCACTTT; CDR3: CASSIISPAYNSPLHF
V: TRBV27; D: TRBD2; J: TRBJ2-5; size: -; DNA: TGTGCCAGCAGTTTATGGTCGAACCGGGGGACTAGCCAAGAGACCCAGTACTTC; CDR3: CASSLWSNRGTSQETQYF
V: TRBV7-3; D: -; J: TRBJ2-2; size: -; DNA: TGTGCCAGCAGCCCACTTGGAGTGACCGGGGAGCTGTTTTTT; CDR3: CASSPLGVTGELFF
V: TRBV7-9; D: -; J: TRBJ2-7; size: -; DNA: TGTGCCAGCAGCGAACAGAACTACGAATACGAGCAGTACTTC; CDR3: CASSEQNYEYEQYF
V: TRBV7-7; D: -; J: TRBJ2-5; size: -; DNA: TGTGCTAGCAGTTCCGGAGGGACATTTCAAGAGACCCAGTACTTC; CDR3: CASSSGGTFQETQYF
V: TRBV7-9; D: -; J: TRBJ2-7; size: -; DNA: TGTGCCAGCAGTTCGTCCGGCGAGCAGTACTTC; CDR3: CASSSSGEQYF
V: TRBV5-1; D: TRBD2; J: TRBJ2-5; size: -; DNA: TGCGCCAGCAGCTCCCTGGGACTACAAGGAGAGACCCAGTACTTC; CDR3: CASSSLGLQGETQYF